This T cell receptor beta chain derives from a study of blood T cell repertoires in COVID-19. Across the whole study: Some COVID-19 samples were acute and others convalescent; all came from the United States, Italy and Spain. From T cells, B-cell-depleted T cells, or PBMCs came the material, which was cDNA or gDNA.

The V end lost 2 bases, the J end lost 5 bases, and 16 bases lay between the germline ends. The CDR3 extends over 16 amino acids. Germline CDR1 and CDR2: LGHDT and YNNKEL (reference sequence). Authors' analysis steps: It was from reference gene primer amplification that nucleated cell counts were estimated. Sequencing used immunoSEQ multiplex PCR; TCRdb keeps in-frame clones, though not all of them. V and J calls and clone size are as listed in that table; D and trimming were resolved from the DNA. The table shows under 60,000 clones, with 65% to 80% occurring only once. This clonotype originated in a human donor with active or convalescent COVID-19. The donor label of this sample is uncertain. The sample was peripheral blood. This chain joins TRBV3-1 (or the pseudogene TRBV3-2) and TRBJ1-5; the D is unclear. The CDR3 DNA reads as TGTGCCAGCAGCCAAAGCGAGGGTCTGTGGGATCAGCCCCAGCATTTT. It translates to CASSQSEGLWDQPQHF.